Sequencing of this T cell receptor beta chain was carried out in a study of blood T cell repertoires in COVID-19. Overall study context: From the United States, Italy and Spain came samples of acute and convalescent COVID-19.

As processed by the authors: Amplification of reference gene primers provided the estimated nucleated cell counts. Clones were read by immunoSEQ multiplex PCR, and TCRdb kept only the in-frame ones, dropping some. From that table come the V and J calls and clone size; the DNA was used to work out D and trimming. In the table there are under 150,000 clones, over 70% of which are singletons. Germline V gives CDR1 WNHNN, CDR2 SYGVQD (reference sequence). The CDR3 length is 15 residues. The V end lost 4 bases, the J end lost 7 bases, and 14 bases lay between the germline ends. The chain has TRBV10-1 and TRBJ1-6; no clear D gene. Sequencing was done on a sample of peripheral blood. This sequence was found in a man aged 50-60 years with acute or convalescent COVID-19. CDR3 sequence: CASSGPGKKNSPLHF. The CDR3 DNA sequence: TGCGCCAGCAGTGGTCCGGGAAAGAAGAATTCACCCCTCCACTTT.